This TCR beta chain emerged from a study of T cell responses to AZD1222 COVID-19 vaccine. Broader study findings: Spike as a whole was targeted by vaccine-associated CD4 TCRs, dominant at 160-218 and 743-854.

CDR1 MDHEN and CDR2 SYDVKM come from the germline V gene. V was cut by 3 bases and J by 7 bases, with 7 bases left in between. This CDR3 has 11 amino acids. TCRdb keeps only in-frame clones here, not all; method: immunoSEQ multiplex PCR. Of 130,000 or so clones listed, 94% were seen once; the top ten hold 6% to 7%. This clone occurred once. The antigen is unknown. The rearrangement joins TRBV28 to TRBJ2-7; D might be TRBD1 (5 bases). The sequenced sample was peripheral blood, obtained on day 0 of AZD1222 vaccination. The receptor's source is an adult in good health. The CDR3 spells CASSLNREQYF. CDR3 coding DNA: TGTGCCAGCAGTTTGAACAGGGAGCAGTACTTC.